This T cell receptor (beta chain) comes out of a study of human T cells and chemical hapten exposure. Notes on this clonotype: Antigen specificity is unknown.

TCRdb re-derived calls from the RACE reads in MiXCR, one entry per CDR3 protein. Of 55,000 to 80,000 distinct CDR3 sequences listed, approximately 10% are singletons. Notes on the study in general: Compared to controls, expanded TCRs made significantly more large clusters of similar CDR3s.

Documented time point: patch test 3, about 24 weeks after DPC sensitization. Treatment given: therapeutic diphenylcyclopropenone sensitization with weekly scalp DPC. Total RNA extraction was carried out from unfractionated whole blood. The clonotype was recovered from a woman between 25 and 40 years old with alopecia areata. Some clones in this sample may be carry-over from other donors' samples. Source: whole blood, taken in connection with sensitization to the hapten diphenylcyclopropenone (DPC).

CDR3 sequence: CASSEGNTGELFF. The CDR3 region has the DNA TGTGCCAGCAGTGAAGGGAACACCGGGGAGCTGTTTTTT. The chain combines TRBV2 with TRBJ2-2; D not resolved. Germline CDR1 is SNHLY and CDR2 is FYNNEI. The CDR3 is 13 residues long. The ends were cut back, 1 base at V and 1 base at J, with 1 base in the middle.